This T cell receptor (delta chain) was sequenced for a study of gamma-delta chains in newborns, infants, children. Study-wide background: Microbial exposure reportedly drives polyclonal innate γδ T cell expansion after birth.

TCRdb applied CATT to the reads for clone calling. The sample comprises under 6,000 delta-chain clones, approximately 5% of which are singletons, and approximately 6.4% rests with the top ten. CDR1 and CDR2 (germline): GEAIGNYY, EKD. This CDR3 has 21 residues. Unmatched junction bases numbered 20, after V lost 0 bases and J lost 4 bases. The sequence derives from a child who was a newborn, infant or young child, either healthy, febrile or measles-vaccinated (not recorded which). The sample consisted of blood. This chain uses TRDV2 with TRDJ1, with 12 bases aligning to TRDD3. TCRdb records no J gene; here it was assigned by comparing the DNA to germline. CDR3 DNA sequence: TGTGCCTGTGACACCGTTTCTCCCCAATGGGCTGGGGGATACGTTCTCGATAAACTCATCTTT. This translates into CACDTVSPQWAGGYVLDKLIF.